Given below is one TCR beta chain in context. These data come from a study of blood T cell repertoires in COVID-19. Study information: COVID-19 samples collected from the United States, Italy and Spain covered acute and convalescent phases.

Sequenced by immunoSEQ multiplex PCR; TCRdb stores in-frame clones only, minus some. There are approximately 230,000 clones in the sample; about 91% occur only once, and under 8% lies in the top ten. CDR1 and CDR2 from the germline V gene are MRHNA and SNTAGT. Trimming removed 2 bases from V and 10 bases from J, with 12 bases in between. The CDR3 has 12 residues. J is TRBJ2-7 and V is TRBV6-4; TRBD2 might be the D (5 bases). Sequenced input: peripheral blood. The sequence came from a woman aged 30 to 39 with COVID-19, enrolled during active disease. CDR3 loop: CASSDRRISQYF. The CDR3 coding sequence is TGTGCCAGCAGTGACCGGAGGATCTCCCAGTACTTC.